The 7 T cell receptor beta chains in this list originate from one sample, sequenced in a study of OX40 agonist ivuxolimab in advanced cancers. The library came from the immunoSEQ multiplex PCR assay. In its TCRdb copy, this immuneACCESS table keeps in-frame sequences only and misses some clones. Where compared with another copy, unresolved V genes explain less than half of these, and the others have no known cause. The table for this sample lists over 45,000 clones; 86% of them were counted only once. Together, the top ten hold 0.85% to 1% of the sample. This specimen was CD4+ or CD8+ T cells sorted from blood, taken in a trial of the OX40 agonist ivuxolimab. These receptors were obtained from an adult with an advanced solid tumor such as melanoma, head and neck, liver or kidney cancer.

J is TRBJ1-5 and V is TRBV18; TRBD1 matches 7 bases. The CDR3 totals 15 residues. Germline V gives CDR1 KGHSH, CDR2 LQKENI. V shed 5 bases and J 0 bases; nucleotides not matched to a gene: 4. This CDR3 reads CASSATGHSNQPQHF. As DNA, the CDR3 is TGTGCCAGCTCAGCGACAGGGCATAGCAATCAGCCCCAGCATTTT.

The rearrangement links TRBV18 to TRBJ2-1; 7 bases map to TRBD2. This CDR3 has 16 amino acids. Trimming at V came to 3 bases and at J to 7 bases, leaving 12 bases not matched to a gene. Germline lookup yields CDR1 KGHSH and CDR2 LQKENI. CDR3 loop: CASSPSRGGVKNEQFF. Written as DNA, the CDR3 is TGTGCCAGCTCACCTAGCCGGGGAGGGGTAAAAAATGAGCAGTTCTTC.

CDR3 nucleotide sequence: TGTGCCAGCAGTGATCTAGTAAACTATGGCTACACCTTC. It encodes CASSDLVNYGYTF. This chain uses TRBV6-1 with TRBJ1-2; D remains ambiguous. The CDR3 consists of 13 residues. CDR1 and CDR2 from the germline V gene are MNHNS and SASEGT. Trimming cost V 3 bases and J 2 bases, with 7 bases left between them.

The rearrangement links TRBV7-9 to TRBJ2-1; 8 positions agree with TRBD2. J was trimmed by 7 bases and V by 3 bases; bases with no gene match: 2. From germline, CDR1 is SEHNR and CDR2 FQNEAQ (reference sequence). This CDR3 spans 13 amino acids. In DNA form, the CDR3 reads TGTGCCAGCAGCTTTCGCGGGGGGAATGAGCAGTTCTTC. The encoded protein is CASSFRGGNEQFF.

This chain uses TRBV18 with TRBJ2-2, with D possibly TRBD2 on 6 matching bases. CDR1 is KGHSH and CDR2 is LQKENI in the germline V gene. V was shortened by 1 base and J by 3 bases, with 6 bases between the two germline ends. The CDR3 covers 14 residues. The CDR3 DNA follows: TGTGCCAGCTCACCACGGAGGGACACCGGGGAGCTGTTTTTT. This translates into CASSPRRDTGELFF.

The chain combines TRBV18 with TRBJ1-3; D is undetermined. The germline V gene encodes CDR1 KGHSH and CDR2 LQKENI. The V gene lost 3 bases and the J gene lost 0 bases, with 12 bases spanning the gap. There are 16 residues in the CDR3. CDR3 protein: CASSPTGPVSGNTIYF. Here the CDR3 DNA reads TGTGCCAGCTCACCGACTGGGCCCGTCTCTGGAAACACCATATATTTT. Complete variable domain (other parts from reference TRBV18 and TRBJ1-3): NAGVMQNPRHLVRRRGQEARLRCSPMKGHSHVYWYRQLPEEGLKFMVYLQKENIIDESGMPKERFSAEFPKEGPSILRIQQVVRGDSAAYFCASSPTGPVSGNTIYFGEGSWLTVV.

This clone has only a few counts. The chain has TRBV7-9 and TRBJ2-2; D uncertain. V shed 5 bases and J shed 1 base, with 11 bases lying between them. Germline V CDR1 and CDR2: SEHNR, FQNEAQ (reference sequence). The CDR3 has 15 residues. DNA of the CDR3: TGTGCCAGCAGCCCTGCGGTTTTGAACACCGGGGAGCTGTTTTTT. Translation: CASSPAVLNTGELFF.